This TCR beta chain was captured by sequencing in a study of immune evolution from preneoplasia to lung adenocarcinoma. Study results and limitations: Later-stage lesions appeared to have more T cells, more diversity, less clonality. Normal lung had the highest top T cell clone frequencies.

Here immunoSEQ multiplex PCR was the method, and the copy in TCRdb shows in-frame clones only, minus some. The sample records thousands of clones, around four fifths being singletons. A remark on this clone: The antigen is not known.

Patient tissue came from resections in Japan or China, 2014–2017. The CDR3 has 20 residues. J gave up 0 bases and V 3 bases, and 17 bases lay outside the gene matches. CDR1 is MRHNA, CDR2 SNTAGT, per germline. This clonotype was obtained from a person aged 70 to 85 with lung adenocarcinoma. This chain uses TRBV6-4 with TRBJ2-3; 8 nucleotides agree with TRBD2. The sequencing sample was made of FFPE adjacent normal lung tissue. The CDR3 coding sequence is TGTGCCAGCAGTGAAGTATCCCCTCTAGCGGGCCTACTGAGCACAGATACGCAGTATTTT. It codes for CASSEVSPLAGLLSTDTQYF.